This T cell receptor (beta chain) was retrieved from a study of T cell clones after liver transplantation. Overall study: In this trial, immunosuppression withdrawal was attempted within 2 years of liver transplant. Until 12-24 months post-transplant, subjects got standard immunosuppression and no induction. Blood was drawn pre-transplant, before withdrawal, and after full or failed withdrawal. Whole-study findings and limits: The donor-reactive repertoire was only partly measurable in two subjects, lacking donor cells.

This CDR3 is built from 14 residues. From germline, CDR1 is SNHLY and CDR2 FYNNEI. Unmatched junction bases numbered 8, after V lost 4 bases and J lost 5 bases. Details on this clone: Its matching antigen is unknown.

The protocol was immunoSEQ multiplex PCR, while the TCRdb copy is restricted to in-frame clones and leaves out a portion. The sample has more than 65,000 clones; 90% are singletons. The sequence was collected from a human donor who received a liver transplant. The sample was CD4+ T cells from blood, taken before liver transplant. The chain couples TRBV2 to TRBJ2-7; TRBD1 matches at 7 bases. CDR3 DNA sequence: TGTGCCAGCAGTGTGGACAGGATTTCCCACGAGCAGTACTTC. This gives the protein CASSVDRISHEQYF.